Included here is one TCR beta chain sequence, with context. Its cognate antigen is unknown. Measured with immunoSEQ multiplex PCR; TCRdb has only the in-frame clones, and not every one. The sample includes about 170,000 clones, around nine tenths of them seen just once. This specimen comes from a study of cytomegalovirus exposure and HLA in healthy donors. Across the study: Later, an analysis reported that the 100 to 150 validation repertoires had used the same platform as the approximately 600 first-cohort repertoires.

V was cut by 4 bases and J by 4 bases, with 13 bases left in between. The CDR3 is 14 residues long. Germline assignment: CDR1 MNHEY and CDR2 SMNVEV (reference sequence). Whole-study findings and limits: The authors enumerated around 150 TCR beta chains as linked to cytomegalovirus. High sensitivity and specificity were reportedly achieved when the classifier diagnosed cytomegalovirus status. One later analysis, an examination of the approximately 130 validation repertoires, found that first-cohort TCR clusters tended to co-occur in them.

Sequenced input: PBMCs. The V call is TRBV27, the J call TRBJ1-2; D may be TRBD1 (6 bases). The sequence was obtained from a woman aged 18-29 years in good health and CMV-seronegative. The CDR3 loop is CASSSVRDTYGYTF. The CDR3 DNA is TGTGCCAGCAGTTCAGTCCGGGACACCTATGGCTACACCTTC.